This T cell receptor beta chain was profiled in a study of T-cell memory formation after mild COVID-19 (dated by TCRdb to the early 2020s). Regarding the research as a whole: TCR sequence clusters from the two donors were found to be largely donor specific. T-cell clones expanding and contracting after mild COVID-19 in a couple of donors were tracked by longitudinal TCRalpha and TCRbeta repertoire sequencing. Two young, previously healthy adult volunteers, one female and one male, were included in the cohort.

Of note for this clonotype: Its target antigen remains unknown. Nothing much larger sits one base from this clone, and base qualities are not available.

The junction shows trimming of 6 bases on V and 0 bases on J, plus 15 bases between the germline ends. CDR1 and CDR2, looked up from the germline V gene, are MNHEY and SVGAGI. The CDR3 numbers 15 residues from cysteine through phenylalanine. Just the 45-base CDR3 DNA is kept, in frame starting at base 1. Study-wide findings and limitations: Balanced CD4/CD8 phenotypes were observed for clones contracting from day 15 to 85, whereas a bias towards CD4+ was observed for a second wave of clones expanding from day 15 to 37. Whether the second-wave clones peaking on day 37 were SARS-CoV-2 specific was not confirmed. The detection of some responding clones in pre-infection memory suggests that pre-existing cross-reactive memory T cells joined the SARS-CoV-2 response. Only a couple of mild cases were covered in the study, and larger cohorts including severe cases with pre-infection samples were considered necessary. Contracting CD4+ clones appeared mostly in the CM and EM memory subsets, whereas CD8+ clones were enriched in EMRA.

Ficoll-Paque density gradient centrifugation was used to isolate PBMCs. Sequencing took place on an Illumina NovaSeq 6000. cDNA libraries for TCRalpha and TCRbeta were prepared by 5'RACE using constant-segment primers, with sample barcodes and unique molecular identifiers added. Trizol reagent was used to extract RNA from every sample. Library amplification was performed in two PCR steps, and a second sample barcode and Illumina TruSeq adapters were introduced in the second step. Sequencing of libraries was performed on an Illumina NovaSeq with 2 x 150 bp paired-end reads. The original methods were these. With migec v1.2.7, reads were demultiplexed and then collapsed into UMI-guided consensus sequences. With mixcr v2.1.11, UMI consensuses were aligned to TRA and TRB V and J templates and assembled into clonotypes. Clonotypes were classified as expanded or contracted when called significant by both edgeR and NoisET, with noise models trained on biological replicates. For edgeR calls, a false discovery rate-adjusted p below 0.01 and a log2 fold-change threshold of 1 were applied. PCA with hierarchical clustering of max-normalized trajectories of the 1000 most abundant clonotypes was used as exploratory dynamics analysis. Separately sequenced CD4+ and CD8+ repertoires were used to assign a CD4 or CD8 phenotype to each responding clone. The public reads were run again by TCRdb, first through fastp at Q25 and then through MiXCR, and only productive beta chains were kept. For every CDR3 protein sequence, its rows merge into one entry that carries the most common genes and DNA. V and J calls and clone size were set by TCRdb, not the authors. This sample has around 320,000 distinct CDR3 sequences in its table, and 13% to 15% of those were observed once. Around 20% of the sample rests with the top ten.

The receptor was isolated from a man between 18 and 35 years old who had mild COVID-19 (a few samples of this study predate the infection). The sample titles of this study are shuffled in the database, so cell type and time point are left out; the donor was told from shared clones. What was sequenced was PBMCs or a T cell subset sorted from them (not recorded which). The chain was built from TRBV6-5 and TRBJ2-7; 6 matching bases give a weak D call of TRBD1. The sequence in DNA is TGTGCCAGCAGCTATGGGGACACCAGCTCCTACGAGCAGTACTTC. Its protein product is CASSYGDTSSYEQYF.